Included here is one TCR beta chain sequence, with context. These data originate in a study of blood T cell repertoires in COVID-19. Libraries were prepared by immunoSEQ multiplex PCR; TCRdb keeps only in-frame clonotypes and omits some of them. Seen here are some 300,000 clones, 87% observed once, and the top ten hold roughly 2.3%. The CDR3 sequence is 15 residues long. The ends lost 3 bases at V and 4 bases at J; junction bases unmatched: 6. The germline V gene encodes CDR1 SGDLS and CDR2 YYNGEE. This receptor was obtained from a man younger than 35 with active or convalescent COVID-19. The chain has TRBV9 and TRBJ2-1; 8 nucleotides align to TRBD1. The sample comprised peripheral blood. The CDR3 nucleotides read TGTGCCAGCAGCGCGGCAGGGGACAGGTACAATGAGCAGTTCTTC. It specifies CASSAAGDRYNEQFF.